The 26 T cell receptor beta chains below were found in one sample sequenced in a study of cytomegalovirus exposure and HLA in healthy donors. Assay used: immunoSEQ multiplex PCR; TCRdb lists only in-frame clones, some missing. The table has over 100,000 clones, roughly 89% seen once. Sequencing input: PBMCs. These receptors were taken from a woman aged 18 to 35 in good health and CMV-seronegative.

V is TRBV19 and J is TRBJ1-4, with a possible D match to TRBD1 (5 bases). The V gene lost 4 bases and the J gene lost 0 bases, with 9 bases spanning the gap. Germline V lookup: CDR1 LNHDA, CDR2 SQIVND (reference sequence). The CDR3 is 15 amino acids. Here the CDR3 DNA reads TGTGCCAGTAGTACAGGGATTGCAACTAATGAAAAACTGTTTTTT. Its translation is CASSTGIATNEKLFF.

The genes are TRBV10-2 and TRBJ1-3; D not certain. The CDR3 extends over 12 amino acids. Germline CDR1 WSHSY, CDR2 SAAADI. The ends were cut back, 6 bases at V and 4 bases at J, with 7 bases in the middle. As DNA, the CDR3 is TGCGCCAGCAGCTCGGGGGGAAACACCATATATTTT. Translated, it gives CASSSGGNTIYF.

The rearrangement uses TRBV13 and TRBJ2-7; D is unclear. Trimming stripped 5 bases from V and 2 bases from J, with 13 bases between. The CDR3 covers 14 residues. In germline, CDR1 is PRHDT, CDR2 FYEKMQ (reference sequence). The CDR3 loop is CASSPTLAAYEQYF. In nucleotides, the CDR3 is TGTGCCAGCAGCCCTACTCTCGCTGCCTACGAGCAGTACTTC.

The J gene is TRBJ1-1, the V gene TRBV11-2, with 8 positions matching TRBD1. Per the germline V gene, CDR1 is SGHAT and CDR2 is FQNNGV. V lost 4 bases to trimming and J lost 4 bases; unmatched junction nucleotides: 11. The CDR3 spans 16 residues. CDR3 sequence (DNA): TGTGCCAGCAGCTATGGGTCCCAGGGGGCGAGCACTGAAGCTTTCTTT. This codes for CASSYGSQGASTEAFF.

The rearrangement uses TRBV9 and TRBJ2-3; D unresolved. This CDR3 spans 10 amino acids. V was pared by 3 bases and J by 14 bases, with 10 bases between. From germline, CDR1 is SGDLS and CDR2 YYNGEE. The CDR3 nucleotides read TGTGCCAGCAGCGGGCCCAGGATGTATTTT. As protein: CASSGPRMYF.

This clone was detected once. The chain carries TRBV6-5 and TRBJ2-5, with TRBD2 matching 8 bases. The germline V gene has CDR1 MNHEY and CDR2 SVGAGI. The junction had 3 bases not matched to a gene; V was cut back by 0 bases and J by 3 bases. The CDR3 runs to 15 residues. In DNA, the CDR3 is TGTGCCAGCAGTTACTCCACAGCGGGGGAAGAGACCCAGTACTTC. It translates to CASSYSTAGEETQYF.

The chain employs TRBV6-5 and TRBJ1-1; D may be TRBD1 (5 bases). The V and J ends lost 6 bases and 4 bases respectively, with 12 bases between them. Germline V gives CDR1 MNHEY, CDR2 SVGAGI. The length of the CDR3 is 13 residues. The CDR3 sequence is CASRTGGTTEAFF. The CDR3 DNA follows: TGTGCCAGCAGGACCGGGGGTACCACTGAAGCTTTCTTT.

The V and J genes are TRBV5-6 and TRBJ1-5; possible D gene TRBD1, 6 bases. The V gene lost 1 base and the J gene lost 5 bases, with 13 bases spanning the gap. The germline CDR1 and CDR2 sequences are SGHDT and YYEEEE. This CDR3 is built from 15 residues. As DNA, the CDR3 is TGTGCCAGCAGCTTGAGGTCCGGGGGGCATCAGCCCCAGCATTTT. It encodes CASSLRSGGHQPQHF.

This rearrangement joins TRBV5-1 to TRBJ1-5; TRBD1 matches at 7 bases. Germline trimming cut 0 bases from V and 4 bases from J; bases unmatched to any gene: 4. This CDR3 is built from 15 residues. Per the germline V gene, CDR1 is SGHRS and CDR2 is YFSETQ. CDR3 bases: TGCGCCAGCAGCTTGGTAGCAGGGGGGAATCAGCCCCAGCATTTT. As protein: CASSLVAGGNQPQHF.

This chain links TRBV5-8 with TRBJ1-5; TRBD1 matches 7 bases. With 2 bases clipped from V and 3 bases from J, the junction kept 8 bases outside the gene matches. The CDR3 has 16 residues. CDR1 and CDR2 from the germline V gene are SGHTS and YDEGEE. The CDR3 loop is CASSLLTGQLNQPQHF. CDR3 nucleotide sequence: TGTGCCAGCAGCTTACTAACGGGACAGCTCAATCAGCCCCAGCATTTT.

This clone was seen once. The chain carries TRBV5-1 and TRBJ2-3; D is possibly TRBD1 (6 bases). Germline assignment: CDR1 SGHRS and CDR2 YFSETQ. This CDR3 contains 15 residues. Trimming took 0 bases from V and 6 from J, leaving 14 bases between them. The CDR3 protein is CASSLGQGFSDTQYF. CDR3 nucleotides: TGCGCCAGCAGCTTGGGCCAGGGGTTTAGTGATACGCAGTATTTT.

This chain uses TRBV6-5 with TRBJ1-3; no reliable D call. From germline, CDR1 is MNHEY and CDR2 SVGAGI. Trimming removed 2 bases at V and 3 bases at J, with 8 bases between. This CDR3 contains 14 residues. The CDR3, as DNA: TGTGCCAGCAGTTACAGCACGTTTGGAAACACCATATATTTT. Its translation is CASSYSTFGNTIYF.

This clone was found many times. The chain employs TRBV6-1 and TRBJ1-5; a weak D match, TRBD1 (5 bases). Trimming cost V 3 bases and J 2 bases, with 11 bases left between them. Germline V CDR1 and CDR2: MNHNS, SASEGT. This CDR3 comprises 15 residues. CDR3 sequence (DNA): TGTGCCAGCAGTGAGCAGGCGGGGGGCAATCAGCCCCAGCATTTT. The encoded protein is CASSEQAGGNQPQHF.

The J gene is TRBJ2-3, the V gene TRBV9, with D maybe TRBD1 (7 bases). Trimming shortened V by 5 bases and J by 4 bases, and 20 bases separated the two germline ends. This CDR3 comprises 16 residues. The germline CDR1 and CDR2 sequences are SGDLS and YYNGEE. CDR3 sequence (DNA): TGTGCCAGCAGGGCGGGACAGCAGGGAAGGGCAGATACGCAGTATTTT. Its translation is CASRAGQQGRADTQYF.

This clone came up once. V usage is TRBV5-1 and J usage is TRBJ2-1, with 9 bases lining up with TRBD2. The CDR3 is 16 residues long. Trimming at V came to 4 bases and at J to 4 bases, leaving 9 bases not matched to a gene. CDR1 and CDR2 (germline): SGHRS, YFSETQ. CDR3 residues: CASSPLESGGYNEQFF. The CDR3, as DNA: TGCGCCAGCAGCCCCCTGGAGAGCGGGGGGTACAATGAGCAGTTCTTC.

The chain carries TRBV7-9 and TRBJ1-1, with D possibly being TRBD1 (6 bases). V lost 6 bases to trimming and J lost 4 bases, with 18 bases between them. Germline assignment: CDR1 SEHNR and CDR2 FQNEAQ (reference sequence). This CDR3 contains 15 residues. The CDR3 is CASSYSIVGGTEAFF. The CDR3 DNA reads as TGTGCCAGCAGTTATTCCATTGTAGGGGGCACTGAAGCTTTCTTT.

V and J are TRBV15 and TRBJ1-2, with D perhaps TRBD1 (5 bases). This CDR3 comprises 13 residues. V lost 0 bases, J lost 8 bases, and 10 bases lay in between. Germline V gene data show CDR1 as LNHNV and CDR2 as YYDKDF (reference sequence). This CDR3 reads CATSREEGVGYTF. The CDR3 nucleotides read TGTGCCACCAGCAGAGAGGAAGGGGTCGGCTACACCTTC. Looking up the rest from reference TRBV15 and TRBJ1-2 gives the full variable domain: DAMVIQNPRYQVTQFGKPVTLSCSQTLNHNVMYWYQQKSSQAPKLLFHYYDKDFNNEADTPDNFQSRRPNTSFCFLDIRSPGLGDTAMYLCATSREEGVGYTFGSGTRLTVV.

V and J are TRBV5-6 and TRBJ2-7; 10 bases agree with TRBD1. Germline values: CDR1 SGHDT, CDR2 YYEEEE. V was clipped by 3 bases and J by 8 bases; unmatched bases: 2. The CDR3 totals 12 residues. This chain's CDR3 is CASSWDRGQQYF. The CDR3 DNA is TGTGCCAGCAGCTGGGACAGGGGCCAGCAGTACTTC.

The CDR3 spells CASSFLFDGGYEQYF. CDR3 nucleotides: TGTGCCAGCAGTTTTCTGTTTGACGGAGGATACGAGCAGTACTTC. The chain is built from TRBV6-5 and TRBJ2-7; D is perhaps TRBD2 (5 bases). This CDR3 is built from 15 residues. Trimming removed 4 bases from V and 4 bases from J, with 17 bases in between. Germline assignment: CDR1 MNHEY and CDR2 SVGAGI.

The rearrangement joins TRBV5-6 to TRBJ1-4; D not resolved. The germline V gene has CDR1 SGHDT and CDR2 YYEEEE. The length of the CDR3 is 13 residues. V was pared by 0 bases and J by 4 bases, with 4 bases between. Here the CDR3 DNA reads TGTGCCAGCAGCTTGGGGCTTAATGAAAAACTGTTTTTT. Amino acids: CASSLGLNEKLFF.

This chain links TRBV6-1 with TRBJ2-1; TRBD1 might be the D (6 bases). With 6 bases removed from V and 10 bases from J, the gap between germline ends came to 10 bases. Germline lookup yields CDR1 MNHNS and CDR2 SASEGT. CDR3 length: 11 residues. The CDR3 nucleotides read TGTGCCAGCAGACAAGACAGGGAGCAGTTCTTC. It specifies CASRQDREQFF.

The chain couples TRBV7-2 to TRBJ1-6, with D perhaps matching TRBD1 (6 bases). The germline V gene encodes CDR1 SGHTA and CDR2 FQGNSA. This CDR3 has 18 residues. Trimming removed 3 bases at V and 0 bases at J, with 15 bases between. CDR3 protein: CASSFIPGHSSYNSPLHF. The CDR3, as DNA: TGTGCCAGCAGCTTCATTCCGGGACACAGCTCCTATAATTCACCCCTCCACTTT.

The chain employs TRBV13 and TRBJ1-1; D remains unclear. Trimming pared 5 bases from V and 2 bases from J, leaving 9 bases between. The CDR3 totals 13 residues. CDR1 PRHDT and CDR2 FYEKMQ come from the germline V gene (reference sequence). The CDR3 here is CASSAGSNTEAFF. The CDR3 DNA reads TGTGCCAGCAGCGCCGGGTCTAACACTGAAGCTTTCTTT. Drawing the rest from reference TRBV13 and TRBJ1-1, the complete variable domain is AAGVIQSPRHLIKEKRETATLKCYPIPRHDTVYWYQQGPGQDPQFLISFYEKMQSDKGSIPDRFSAQQFSDYHSELNMSSLELGDSALYFCASSAGSNTEAFFGQGTRLTVV.

The rearrangement links TRBV9 to TRBJ2-2; a weak D match, TRBD1 (6 bases). The CDR3 loop spans 14 amino acids. CDR1 is SGDLS, CDR2 YYNGEE, per germline. Trimming pared 0 bases from V and 8 bases from J, leaving 11 bases between. For the CDR3, the DNA is TGTGCCAGCAGCGTAGAGTCCAGGGGTGGGGAGCTGTTTTTT. Amino acids: CASSVESRGGELFF.

The V gene is TRBV5-1, the J gene TRBJ2-3; TRBD1 agrees at 8 bases. CDR3 size: 17 residues. After removal of 2 bases from V and 1 base from J, the junction contained 9 bases not matched to a gene. Germline V gene sequence: CDR1 SGHRS, CDR2 YFSETQ. For the CDR3, the DNA is TGCGCCAGCAGCTTTGGCCGCGCGGGACAGGGCACAGATACGCAGTATTTT. It yields the protein CASSFGRAGQGTDTQYF.

The gene calls are TRBV4-2 and TRBJ1-4; TRBD1 might be the D (5 bases). The CDR3 covers 16 residues. Trimming took 1 base from V and 8 from J, leaving 17 bases between them. Looked up from germline, CDR1 is LGHNA and CDR2 is YNFKEQ. For the CDR3, the DNA is TGTGCCAGCAGCCAAGGACAGCCAAAAGGTGGGGAAAAACTGTTTTTT. It is translated as CASSQGQPKGGEKLFF.